These T cell receptor beta chains were read from a single sample in a study of CD4+ T cells in melanoma. The method was immunoSEQ multiplex PCR; TCRdb's version includes in-frame clones alone and lacks a portion of them. The sample yields 9,500 to 10,000 clones, 55% to 75% seen once. The sample consisted of cells from a culture (not recorded whether cultured in vitro). The receptors originated from a human donor with melanoma. Each CDR3 is given without its conserved first and last residue. Some rows have no size entry. The others give once, few or many, or a class for an expanded clone.

TRBV6-6	TRBJ2-2	once	ASSYSPGPNTGELF
TRBV6-5	TRBJ2-3	NA	ASSDAPRTDTQY
TRBV5-1	TRBJ2-2	NA	ASSLAGQGAGELF
TRBV18	TRBJ1-1	few	ASSPIGENTEAF
TRBV18	TRBJ2-3	NA	ASSSQGPGADTQY
TRBV7-9	TRBJ1-4	NA	ASSFGLTVGNEKLF
TRBV2	TRBJ2-3	NA	ASSRQGLVTDTQY
TRBV4-1	TRBJ1-5	NA	ASSQETGGSGQPQH
TRBV10-3	TRBJ1-3	NA	AISGGLSGNTIY
TRBV6-1	TRBJ1-2	few	ASVPSTNYGYT
TRBV30	TRBJ1-6	few	AWGRGHNSPLH
TRBV7-3	TRBJ1-3	NA	ASSRTTGNTIY
TRBV6-1	TRBJ1-4	NA	ASSEVPRRNEKLF
TRBV7-9	TRBJ1-4	NA	ASSLVGGKLF
TRBV7-3	TRBJ2-3	NA	ASSPLGLADFTDTQY
TRBV5-5	TRBJ1-6	NA	ASSLAGAGTLSPLH